Included here is one T cell receptor beta chain sequence, with context. The data derive from a study of blood T cell repertoires in COVID-19. Study-level background: From the United States, Italy and Spain came samples of acute and convalescent COVID-19. The analysed material was cDNA or gDNA that came from T cells, B-cell-depleted T cells, or PBMCs.

Source study methods: The authors estimated nucleated cell counts from reference gene primer amplification. Data came from immunoSEQ multiplex PCR; TCRdb stores just in-frame clones and leaves some out. The DNA was the basis for D and trimming; V, J and clone size are from that table. This sample has roughly 150,000 clones, with more than 65% found just once. Sequenced sample: peripheral blood. This sequence originates from a woman between 45 and 60 years old in a cohort sampled during active or convalescent COVID-19.

DNA for the CDR3: TGCGCCAGCAGCTTGGTCGTCGCGGAGCAGTCTCTGGGGCAGTATTTT. Translation gives CASSLVVAEQSLGQYF. The chain carries TRBV5-1 and TRBJ2-3; D remains ambiguous. The CDR3 totals 16 residues. Looked up from germline, CDR1 is SGHRS and CDR2 is YFSETQ. The V gene lost 0 bases and the J gene lost 11 bases, with 22 bases spanning the gap.